The 3 T cell receptor beta chains below come from one sample, sequenced in a study of cytomegalovirus exposure and HLA in healthy donors. This PCR relied on a set of 60 Vbeta primers and 13 Jbeta primers. Some clones are missing from TCRdb's copy, which holds only in-frame ones; the method was immunoSEQ multiplex PCR. The sample shows 120,000 to 150,000 clones, roughly 76% of them seen only once. The sample comprised PBMCs. These receptors originate from a woman in her 30s in good health and CMV-seronegative.

As regards this clone: At one boundary the junction diverges from the germline segment, which might be a read error. The J gene is TRBJ2-7, the V gene TRBV4-2; TRBD2 aligns across 10 bases. CDR1 and CDR2 (germline): LGHNA, YNFKEQ. The CDR3 is made up of 15 amino acids. The CDR3 sequence is CASSQDLGLTSGINF. The CDR3 coding sequence is TGTGCCAGCAGCCAAGATCTGGGATTAACTAGCGGGATAAACTTC.

The rearrangement uses TRBV27 and TRBJ2-1; 10 nucleotides agree with TRBD2. CDR1 and CDR2 (germline): MNHEY, SMNVEV (reference sequence). The CDR3 runs to 14 residues. V trimming: 8 bases; J trimming: 6 bases; junction bases outside the gene matches: 7. CDR3: CASGTSGVFNEQFF. CDR3 DNA: TGTGCCAGCGGCACTAGCGGGGTTTTCAATGAGCAGTTCTTC.

V and J are TRBV6-6 and TRBJ2-1; 9 bases align to TRBD2. CDR1 and CDR2 (germline): MNHNY, SVGAGI (reference sequence). CDR3 length equals 15 residues. V trimming: 6 bases; J trimming: 0 bases; junction bases outside the gene matches: 3. The CDR3 coding sequence is TGTGCCAGCAGCCAAGCGGGAGGCTCCTACAATGAGCAGTTCTTC. Translation gives CASSQAGGSYNEQFF.